The source of this T cell receptor beta chain is a study of cytomegalovirus exposure and HLA in healthy donors. Looking at the study overall: The early release's HLA-typed donors yielded approximately 85 million unique TCRs.

The germline CDR1 and CDR2 sequences are SEHNR and FQNEAQ (reference sequence). The CDR3 sequence is 16 residues long. General study findings and limits: The majority of CMV-associated TCR beta chains were reported as apparently HLA-restricted in a later analysis. Compared with the approximately 680-donor mean, an Asian-associated ancestry cluster reportedly had fewer N-insertions, according to a later analysis.

This PCR relied on a set of 60 Vbeta primers and 13 Jbeta primers. TCRdb keeps only in-frame clones here, not all; method: immunoSEQ multiplex PCR. The sample includes over 95,000 clones, around 77% of them seen just once. Details on this clone: As yet, its antigen is unknown.

This TCR was recovered from a woman aged 25 to 39 in good health and CMV-seropositive. This sequence joins TRBV7-9 and TRBJ2-5; 7 bases line up with TRBD1. The end of the DNA is better explained by TRBJ2-7, so the J call may be wrong. Sequencing was carried out using PBMCs. CDR3 coding DNA: TGTGCCAGCAACCCATCCACAGGGGACGGCTCCTACGAGCAGTACTTC. Protein product: CASNPSTGDGSYEQYF.